Below are 9 T cell receptor beta chains sequenced from a single sample in a study of blood T cell repertoires in COVID-19 (dated by TCRdb to the early 2020s). Receptor amplification or capture employed the immunoSEQ multiplex PCR assay. Not all clones reach the TCRdb copy of this immuneACCESS table, which keeps in-frame sequences only. Checked studies attribute under half of the gap to unresolved V genes and leave the rest unexplained. The sample table records fewer than 200,000 clones; around 89% of these occur just once. Approximately 2.1% of the sample is held by the ten biggest clonotypes. Input material: peripheral blood. The source is a man between 18 and 29 years old who had recovered from COVID-19.

The genes are TRBV19 and TRBJ2-7; 7 bases agree with TRBD1. CDR1 LNHDA and CDR2 SQIVND come from the germline V gene (reference sequence). The V segment lost 0 bases and the J segment 5 bases; nucleotides outside the gene matches: 7. The CDR3 consists of 15 residues. The chain's CDR3 is CASSIEVTGQDEQYF. The DNA of the CDR3 is TGTGCCAGTAGTATAGAAGTGACAGGGCAAGACGAGCAGTACTTC.

This chain uses TRBV29-1 with TRBJ2-5; TRBD2 agrees at 7 bases. The V gene end was trimmed by 4 bases and the J gene end by 5 bases; junction bases not matched to a gene: 10. The V gene's germline CDR1 is SQVTM and CDR2 ANQGSEA. The CDR3 is made up of 14 amino acids. The CDR3 DNA reads TGCAGCGTTGCTTTCCTAGCGGTCACGGAGACCCAGTACTTC. It codes for CSVAFLAVTETQYF. The variable domain in full, with the rest retrieved from reference TRBV29-1 and TRBJ2-5, is SAVISQKPSRDICQRGTSLTIQCQVDSQVTMMFWYRQQPGQSLTLIATANQGSEATYESGFVIDKFPISRPNLTFSTLTVSNMSPEDSSIYLCSVAFLAVTETQYFGPGTRLLVL.

This clone was counted a single time. This chain joins TRBV2 and TRBJ2-5; maybe TRBD2 (5 bases). The germline gives CDR1 SNHLY, CDR2 FYNNEI. With 2 bases removed from V and 4 bases from J, the gap between germline ends came to 14 bases. This CDR3 spans 15 amino acids. The CDR3 loop is CASSEFRESRETQYF. CDR3 coding DNA: TGTGCCAGCAGTGAATTTAGGGAGAGTAGAGAGACCCAGTACTTC. The complete variable domain, with remaining parts taken from reference TRBV2 and TRBJ2-5, reads EPEVTQTPSHQVTQMGQEVILRCVPISNHLYFYWYRQILGQKVEFLVSFYNNEISEKSEIFDDQFSVERPDGSNFTLKIRSTKLEDSAMYFCASSEFRESRETQYFGPGTRLLVL.

The chain uses TRBV6-2 or TRBV6-3 and TRBJ2-7, with 8 bases matching TRBD1. Germline V gene lookup returns CDR1 MNHEY and CDR2 SVGEGT. The CDR3 extends over 15 amino acids. The ends lost 6 bases at V and 7 bases at J; junction bases unmatched: 14. In DNA, the CDR3 is TGTGCCAGCAGCTCGGACAGGGCATATTCTGGAGAGCAGTACTTC. Protein product: CASSSDRAYSGEQYF.

The chain employs TRBV9 and TRBJ2-1; a possible D gene is TRBD2 (6 bases). V was cut by 0 bases and J by 5 bases, with 15 bases left in between. Germline V gene sequence: CDR1 SGDLS, CDR2 YYNGEE. The CDR3 sequence is 16 residues long. The CDR3 spells CASSVEGGIGHNEQFF. DNA of the CDR3: TGTGCCAGCAGCGTAGAAGGCGGGATCGGCCACAATGAGCAGTTCTTC.

V and J are TRBV3-1 (or the pseudogene TRBV3-2) and TRBJ2-2; 7 bases align to TRBD2. The V gene's germline CDR1 is LGHDT and CDR2 YNNKEL (reference sequence). The CDR3 sequence is 15 residues long. With V trimmed by 1 base and J by 4 bases, 3 bases remained unmatched. This CDR3 is CASSQGTRSTGELFF. CDR3 nucleotide sequence: TGTGCCAGCAGCCAAGGGACTAGGTCCACCGGGGAGCTGTTTTTT.

The CDR3 loop reads CASSYGTVQPQHF. The CDR3 DNA reads TGTGCCAGCAGTTACGGGACAGTTCAGCCCCAGCATTTT. The rearrangement joins TRBV12-3 or TRBV12-4 to TRBJ1-5; 7 bases are a match to TRBD1. CDR3 length: 13 amino acids. With V trimmed by 4 bases and J by 6 bases, 3 bases remained unmatched.

This chain uses TRBV6-2 or TRBV6-3 with TRBJ1-6; the D gene is possibly TRBD1 (6 bases). This CDR3 is 18 amino acids long. V was pared by 0 bases and J by 0 bases, with 12 bases between. CDR1 and CDR2 (germline): MNHEY, SVGEGT. CDR3: CASSYSTTGSSYNSPLHF. The CDR3, as DNA: TGTGCCAGCAGTTACTCTACGACAGGAAGCTCCTATAATTCACCCCTCCACTTT.

In DNA, the CDR3 is TGTGCCACCCGAGACAGTCCCGGCACACCCCTCCACTTT. This translates into CATRDSPGTPLHF. The chain uses TRBV10-3 and TRBJ1-6; D may be TRBD1 (5 bases). Deletions cut 10 bases from V and 11 bases from J, with 18 bases between. The V gene's germline CDR1 is ENHRY and CDR2 SYGVKD. CDR3 length equals 13 residues.